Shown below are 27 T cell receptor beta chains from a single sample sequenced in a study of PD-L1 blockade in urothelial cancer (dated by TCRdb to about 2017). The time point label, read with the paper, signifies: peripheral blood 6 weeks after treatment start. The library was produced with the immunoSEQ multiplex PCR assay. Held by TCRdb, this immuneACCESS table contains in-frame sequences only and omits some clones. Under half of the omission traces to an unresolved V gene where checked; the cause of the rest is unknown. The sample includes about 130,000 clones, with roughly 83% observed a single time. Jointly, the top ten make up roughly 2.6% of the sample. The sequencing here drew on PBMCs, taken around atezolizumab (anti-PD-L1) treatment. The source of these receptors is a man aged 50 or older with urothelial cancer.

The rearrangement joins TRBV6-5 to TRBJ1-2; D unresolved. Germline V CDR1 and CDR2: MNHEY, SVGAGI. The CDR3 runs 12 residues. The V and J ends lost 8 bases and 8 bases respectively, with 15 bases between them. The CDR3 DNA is TGTGCCAGCTCCCGCGCTAGTGACGGCTACACCTTC. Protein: CASSRASDGYTF.

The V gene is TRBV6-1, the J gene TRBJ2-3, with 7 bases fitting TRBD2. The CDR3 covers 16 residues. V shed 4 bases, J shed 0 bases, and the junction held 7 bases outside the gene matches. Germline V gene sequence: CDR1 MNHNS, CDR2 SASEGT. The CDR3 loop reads CASSAGRVASTDTQYF. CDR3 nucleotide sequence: TGTGCCAGCAGTGCTGGGAGGGTGGCTAGCACAGATACGCAGTATTTT.

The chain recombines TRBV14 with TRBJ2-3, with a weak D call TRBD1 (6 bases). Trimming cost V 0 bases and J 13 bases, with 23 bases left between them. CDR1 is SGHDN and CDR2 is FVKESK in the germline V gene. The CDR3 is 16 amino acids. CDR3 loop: CASSQEGQLGVRHKYF. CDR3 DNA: TGTGCCAGCAGCCAAGAGGGACAACTAGGGGTCCGCCATAAGTATTTT.

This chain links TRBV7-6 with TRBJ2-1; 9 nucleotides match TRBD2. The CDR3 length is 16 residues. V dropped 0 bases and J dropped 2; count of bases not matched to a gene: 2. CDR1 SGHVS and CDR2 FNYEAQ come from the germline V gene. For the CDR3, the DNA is TGTGCCAGCAGCTTAGCCCCTAGCGGGACCTACAATGAGCAGTTCTTC. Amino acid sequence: CASSLAPSGTYNEQFF.

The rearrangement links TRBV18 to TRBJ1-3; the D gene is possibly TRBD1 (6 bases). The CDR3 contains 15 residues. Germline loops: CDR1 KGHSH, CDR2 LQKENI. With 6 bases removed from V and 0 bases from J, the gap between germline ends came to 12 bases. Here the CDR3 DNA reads TGTGCCAGCTCGGGCGGGGGCAGCTCTGGAAACACCATATATTTT. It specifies CASSGGGSSGNTIYF.

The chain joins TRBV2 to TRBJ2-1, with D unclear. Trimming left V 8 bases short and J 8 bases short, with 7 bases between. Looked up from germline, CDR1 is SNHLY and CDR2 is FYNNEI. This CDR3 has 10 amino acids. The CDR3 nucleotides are TGTGCCAGCGAGGAGCATGAGCAGTTCTTC. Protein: CASEEHEQFF.

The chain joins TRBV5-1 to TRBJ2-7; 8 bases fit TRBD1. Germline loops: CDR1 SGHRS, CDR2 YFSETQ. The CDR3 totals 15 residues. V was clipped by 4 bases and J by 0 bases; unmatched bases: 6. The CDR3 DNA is TGCGCCAGCAGCCCGGGACAGGCAAGCTCCTACGAGCAGTACTTC. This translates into CASSPGQASSYEQYF.

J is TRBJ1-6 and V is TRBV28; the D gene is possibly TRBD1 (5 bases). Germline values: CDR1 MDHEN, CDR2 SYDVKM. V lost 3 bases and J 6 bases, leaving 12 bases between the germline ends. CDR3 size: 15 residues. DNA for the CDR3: TGTGCCAGCAGTTTTCTTCAGGGATCTAATTCACCCCTCCACTTT. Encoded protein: CASSFLQGSNSPLHF.

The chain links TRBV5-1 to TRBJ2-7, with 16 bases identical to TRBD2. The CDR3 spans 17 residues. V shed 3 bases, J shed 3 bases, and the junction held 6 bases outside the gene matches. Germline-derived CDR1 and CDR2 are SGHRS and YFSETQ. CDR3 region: CASSSAGTSGRGYEQYF. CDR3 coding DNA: TGCGCCAGCAGCTCAGCCGGGACTAGCGGGAGGGGCTACGAGCAGTACTTC.

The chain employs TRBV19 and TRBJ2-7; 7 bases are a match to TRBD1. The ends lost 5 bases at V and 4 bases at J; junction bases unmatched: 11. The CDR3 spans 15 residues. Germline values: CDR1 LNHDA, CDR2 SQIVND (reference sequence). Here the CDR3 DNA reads TGTGCCAGTAGTCTGTCCATAGGGGGCTTGTACGAGCAGTACTTC. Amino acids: CASSLSIGGLYEQYF.

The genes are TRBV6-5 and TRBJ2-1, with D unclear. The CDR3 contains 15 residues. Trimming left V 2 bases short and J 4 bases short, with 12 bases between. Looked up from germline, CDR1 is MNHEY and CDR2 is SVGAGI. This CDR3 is CASSYDISAYNEQFF. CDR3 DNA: TGTGCCAGCAGTTACGACATCTCTGCTTACAATGAGCAGTTCTTC.

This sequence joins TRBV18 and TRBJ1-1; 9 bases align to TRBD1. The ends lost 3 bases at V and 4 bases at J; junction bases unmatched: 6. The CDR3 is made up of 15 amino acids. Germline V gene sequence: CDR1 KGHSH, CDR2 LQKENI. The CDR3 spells CASSPGTGRSTEAFF. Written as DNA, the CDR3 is TGTGCCAGCTCACCGGGGACAGGGCGGAGCACTGAAGCTTTCTTT. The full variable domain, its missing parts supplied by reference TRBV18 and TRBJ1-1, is NAGVMQNPRHLVRRRGQEARLRCSPMKGHSHVYWYRQLPEEGLKFMVYLQKENIIDESGMPKERFSAEFPKEGPSILRIQQVVRGDSAAYFCASSPGTGRSTEAFFGQGTRLTVV.

This CDR3 is CASSFGDSKQETQYF. In DNA, the CDR3 is TGCGCCAGCAGCTTTGGGGACAGTAAACAAGAGACCCAGTACTTC. This chain connects TRBV5-1 to TRBJ2-5; 7 positions agree with TRBD1. This CDR3 has 15 amino acids. Losses at the gene ends were 2 bases for V and 2 bases for J; bases not matched to a gene: 6. CDR1 and CDR2 from the germline V gene are SGHRS and YFSETQ. Combining the CDR3 with reference TRBV5-1 and TRBJ2-5 gives the whole variable domain KAGVTQTPRYLIKTRGQQVTLSCSPISGHRSVSWYQQTPGQGLQFLFEYFSETQRNKGNFPGRFSGRQFSNSRSEMNVSTLELGDSALYLCASSFGDSKQETQYFGPGTRLLVL.

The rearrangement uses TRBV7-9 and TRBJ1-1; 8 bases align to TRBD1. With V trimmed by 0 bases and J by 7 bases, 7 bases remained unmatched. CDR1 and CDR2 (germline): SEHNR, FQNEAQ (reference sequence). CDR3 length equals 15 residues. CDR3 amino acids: CASSLALAGGREAFF. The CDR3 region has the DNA TGTGCCAGCAGCTTAGCGCTGGCAGGGGGCCGTGAAGCTTTCTTT.

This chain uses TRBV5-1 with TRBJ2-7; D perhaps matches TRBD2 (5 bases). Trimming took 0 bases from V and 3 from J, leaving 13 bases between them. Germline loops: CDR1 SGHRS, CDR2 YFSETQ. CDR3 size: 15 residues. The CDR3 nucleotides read TGCGCCAGCAGCTTGGGACGGGGATCTATCTACGAGCAGTACTTC. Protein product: CASSLGRGSIYEQYF.

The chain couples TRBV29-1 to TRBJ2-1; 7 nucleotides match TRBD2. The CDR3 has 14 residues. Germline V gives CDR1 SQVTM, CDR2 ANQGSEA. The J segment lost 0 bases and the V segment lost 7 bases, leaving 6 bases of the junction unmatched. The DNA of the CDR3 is TGCAGCGGATCCCGCGGGAGCTCCTACAATGAGCAGTTCTTC. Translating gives CSGSRGSSYNEQFF.

The CDR3 coding sequence is TGTGCCAGCAGTACCACGACCGGACAGGGGGCGAATCTGTATACGCAGTATTTT. Translation gives CASSTTTGQGANLYTQYF. The J gene is TRBJ2-3, the V gene TRBV2; 11 nucleotides align to TRBD1. Trimming at V came to 5 bases and at J to 7 bases, leaving 17 bases not matched to a gene. The germline V gene has CDR1 SNHLY and CDR2 FYNNEI. This CDR3 region has 18 residues.

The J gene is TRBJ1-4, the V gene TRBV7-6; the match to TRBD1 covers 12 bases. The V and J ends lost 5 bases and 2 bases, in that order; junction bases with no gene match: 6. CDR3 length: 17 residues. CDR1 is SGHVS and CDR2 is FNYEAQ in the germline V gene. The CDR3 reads CASSAGQGASTNEKLFF. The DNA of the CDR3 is TGTGCCAGCAGCGCGGGACAGGGGGCGTCGACTAATGAAAAACTGTTTTTT. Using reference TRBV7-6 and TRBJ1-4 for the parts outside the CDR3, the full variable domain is GAGVSQSPRYKVTKRGQDVALRCDPISGHVSLYWYRQALGQGPEFLTYFNYEAQQDKSGLPNDRFSAERPEGSISTLTIQRTEQRDSAMYRCASSAGQGASTNEKLFFGSGTQLSVL.

The CDR3 DNA reads as TGTGCCAGTAGTATGACTAGCGGGAGTGAGTACATTCAGTACTTC. Amino acids: CASSMTSGSEYIQYF. This chain connects TRBV19 to TRBJ2-4; 12 bases are shared with TRBD2. The CDR3 covers 15 residues. Germline CDR1 reads LNHDA; CDR2 reads SQIVND (reference sequence). With V trimmed by 3 bases and J by 8 bases, 5 bases remained unmatched.

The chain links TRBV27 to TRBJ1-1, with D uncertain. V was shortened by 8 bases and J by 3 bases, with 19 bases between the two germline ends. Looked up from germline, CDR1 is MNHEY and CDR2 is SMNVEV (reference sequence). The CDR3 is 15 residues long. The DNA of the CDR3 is TGTGCCAGCCCTGGCCGGGGAGAAGAGGACACTGAAGCTTTCTTT. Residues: CASPGRGEEDTEAFF.

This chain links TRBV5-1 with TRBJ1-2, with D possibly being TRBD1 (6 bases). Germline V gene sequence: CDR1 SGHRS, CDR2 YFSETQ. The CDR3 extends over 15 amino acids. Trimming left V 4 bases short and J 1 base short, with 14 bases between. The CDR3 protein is CASSPQGQGNYGYTF. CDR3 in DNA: TGCGCCAGCAGCCCACAGGGTCAGGGTAACTATGGCTACACCTTC.

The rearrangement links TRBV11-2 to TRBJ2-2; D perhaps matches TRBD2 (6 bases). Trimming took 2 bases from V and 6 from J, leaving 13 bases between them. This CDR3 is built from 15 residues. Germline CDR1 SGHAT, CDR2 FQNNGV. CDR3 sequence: CASSLLRGLAGELFF. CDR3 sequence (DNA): TGTGCCAGCAGCTTATTACGGGGGTTAGCCGGGGAGCTGTTTTTT.

This chain's CDR3 is CASSSQTGRLAGLHNEQFF. Written as DNA, the CDR3 is TGTGCCAGCAGCTCCCAAACCGGACGACTAGCGGGACTCCACAATGAGCAGTTCTTC. The rearrangement joins TRBV5-4 to TRBJ2-1; TRBD2 matches 11 bases. V gave up 3 bases and J gave up 5 bases; unmatched junction bases: 16. The CDR3 length is 19 residues. Germline V CDR1 and CDR2: SGHNT, YYREEE (reference sequence).

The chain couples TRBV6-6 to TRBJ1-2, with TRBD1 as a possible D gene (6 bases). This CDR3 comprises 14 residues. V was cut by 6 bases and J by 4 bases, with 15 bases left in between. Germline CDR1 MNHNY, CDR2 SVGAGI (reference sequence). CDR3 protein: CASRGQQGGYGYTF. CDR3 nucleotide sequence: TGTGCCAGCAGGGGGCAACAGGGCGGCTATGGCTACACCTTC.

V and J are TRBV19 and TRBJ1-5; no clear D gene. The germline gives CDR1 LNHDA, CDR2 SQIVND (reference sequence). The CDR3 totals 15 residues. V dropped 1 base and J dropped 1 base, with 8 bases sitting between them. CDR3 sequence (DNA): TGTGCCAGTAGTATAGGAGGGCTGAGCAATCAGCCCCAGCATTTT. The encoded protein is CASSIGGLSNQPQHF. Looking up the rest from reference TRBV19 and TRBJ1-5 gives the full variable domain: DGGITQSPKYLFRKEGQNVTLSCEQNLNHDAMYWYRQDPGQGLRLIYYSQIVNDFQKGDIAEGYSVSREKKESFPLTVTSAQKNPTAFYLCASSIGGLSNQPQHFGDGTRLSIL.

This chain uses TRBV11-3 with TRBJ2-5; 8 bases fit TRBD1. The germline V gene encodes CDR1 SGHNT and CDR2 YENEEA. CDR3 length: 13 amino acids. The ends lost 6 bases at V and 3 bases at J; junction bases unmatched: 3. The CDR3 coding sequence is TGTGCCAGCAGACAACAGGGGGAAGAGACCCAGTACTTC. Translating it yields CASRQQGEETQYF.

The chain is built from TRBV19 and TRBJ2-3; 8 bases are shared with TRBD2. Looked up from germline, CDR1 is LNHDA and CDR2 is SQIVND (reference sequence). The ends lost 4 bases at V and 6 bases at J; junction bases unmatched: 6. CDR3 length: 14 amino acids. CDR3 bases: TGTGCCAGTAGTAGTGGGACTAGTCAGGATACGCAGTATTTT. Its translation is CASSSGTSQDTQYF.